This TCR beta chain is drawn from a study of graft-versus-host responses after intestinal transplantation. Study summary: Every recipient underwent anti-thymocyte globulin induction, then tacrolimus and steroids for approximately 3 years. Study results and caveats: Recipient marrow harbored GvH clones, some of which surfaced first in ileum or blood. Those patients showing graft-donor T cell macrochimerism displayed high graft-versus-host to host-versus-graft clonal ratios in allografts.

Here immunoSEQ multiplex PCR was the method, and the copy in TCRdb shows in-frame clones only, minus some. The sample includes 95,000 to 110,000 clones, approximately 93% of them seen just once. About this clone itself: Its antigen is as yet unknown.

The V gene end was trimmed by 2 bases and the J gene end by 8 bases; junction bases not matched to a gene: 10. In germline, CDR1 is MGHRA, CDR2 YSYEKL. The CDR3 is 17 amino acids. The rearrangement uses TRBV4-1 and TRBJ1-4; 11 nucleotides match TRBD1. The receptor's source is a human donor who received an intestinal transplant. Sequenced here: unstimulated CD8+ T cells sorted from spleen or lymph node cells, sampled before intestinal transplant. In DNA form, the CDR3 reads TGCGCCAGCAGCCAACCCGGACAGGGGGCCGTGGAGGAAAAACTGTTTTTT. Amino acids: CASSQPGQGAVEEKLFF.